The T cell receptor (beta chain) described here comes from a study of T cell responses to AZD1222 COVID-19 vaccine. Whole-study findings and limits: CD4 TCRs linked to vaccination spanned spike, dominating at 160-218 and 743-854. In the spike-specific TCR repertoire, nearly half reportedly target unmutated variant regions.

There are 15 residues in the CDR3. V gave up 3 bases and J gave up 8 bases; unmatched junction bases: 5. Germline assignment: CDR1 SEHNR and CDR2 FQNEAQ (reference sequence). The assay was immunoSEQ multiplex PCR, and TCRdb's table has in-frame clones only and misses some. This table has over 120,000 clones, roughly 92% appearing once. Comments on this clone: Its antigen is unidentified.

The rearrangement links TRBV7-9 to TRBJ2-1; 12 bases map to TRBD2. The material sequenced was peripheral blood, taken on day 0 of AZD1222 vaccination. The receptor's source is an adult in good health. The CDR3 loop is CASSFSSGGVDEQFF. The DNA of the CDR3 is TGTGCCAGCAGCTTTTCTAGCGGGGGGGTCGATGAGCAGTTCTTC.